Included here is one T cell receptor beta chain sequence, with context. There were TCR beta CDR3 regions amplified from RNA transcripts. Carried out on the TCR CDR3, a first-round RT-PCR used the HTBI primer set. TCRdb recomputed calls from the multiplex PCR reads with MiXCR, one row per CDR3 protein. Of about 500,000 distinct CDR3 sequences detected, approximately 15% appear once; the ten largest clones hold 15% to 20%. The authors took PBMCs from 7.5 to 10 ml fresh peripheral blood. The data belong to a study of T cells in Graves' hyperthyroidism and ophthalmopathy. Germline CDR1 DFQATT, CDR2 SNEGSKA (reference sequence). Trimming shortened V by 0 bases and J by 2 bases, and 19 bases separated the two germline ends. The CDR3 loop spans 17 amino acids.

The rearrangement joins TRBV20-1 to TRBJ1-1, with D maybe TRBD1 (6 bases). Sequencing was performed on blood. The TCR comes from a woman under 30 with Graves' hyperthyroidism. The CDR3 sequence is CSARDYGTPRGNTEAFF. The CDR3 region has the DNA TGCAGTGCTAGAGATTACGGGACACCCCGTGGAAACACTGAAGCTTTCTTT.